The clone carrying this TCR beta chain has just a few counts. This CDR3 comprises 12 residues. CDR1 MNHNY and CDR2 SVGAGI come from the germline V gene (reference sequence). Between the trimmed V and J ends, which lost 8 bases and 3 bases, there was a span of 5 bases. This specimen belongs to a study of T-cell memory formation after mild COVID-19. Across the whole study: TCR clusters were mostly donor specific.

TCRdb processed the 5' RACE reads anew with MiXCR; each CDR3 protein has one entry. Altogether a few hundred thousand distinct CDR3 sequences are present, 16% being singletons, with the ten largest covering 22%. The sample taken for sequencing was PBMCs or a T cell subset sorted from them (not recorded which). This clonotype was sampled from a man younger than 35 who had mild COVID-19 (a few samples of this study predate the infection). Cell type and time point are not known. V gene TRBV6-6 combines with J gene TRBJ2-6; D ambiguous. CDR3 in DNA: TGTGCCAGCCTCGATGGGGCCAACGTCCTGACTTTC. Its translation is CASLDGANVLTF.